Following are 28 T cell receptor beta chains from one sample sequenced in a study of T cell repertoires in cytomegalovirus infection. TCRdb independently ran MiXCR on the reads; one entry per CDR3 protein. Seen here are around 250,000 distinct CDR3 sequences, 17% observed once, and the top ten hold around 43%. The sample comprised CD8+ T cells from PBMCs. The receptors originated from a human donor in good health (CMV status not recorded). Some clones in this sample may be carry-over from other donors' samples.

In its sample, this clonotype was seen many times. The chain uses TRBV7-9 and TRBJ2-3; no clear D gene. CDR3 size: 16 residues. The germline gives CDR1 SEHNR, CDR2 FQNEAQ (reference sequence). Trimming took off 5 bases at V and 1 base at J, with 16 bases between the two ends. In DNA, the CDR3 is TGTGCCAGCAGCCCCACGTTCGGTGACCGCACAGATACGCAGTATTTT. Its translation is CASSPTFGDRTDTQYF.

The V and J genes are TRBV20-1 and TRBJ2-1, with 9 bases matching TRBD2. The V segment lost 0 bases and the J segment 8 bases; nucleotides outside the gene matches: 8. Germline-derived CDR1 and CDR2 are DFQATT and SNEGSKA (reference sequence). This CDR3 contains 15 residues. CDR3 in amino acids: CSAREVAGAWDEQFF. CDR3 nucleotides: TGCAGTGCTAGAGAGGTAGCGGGGGCCTGGGATGAGCAGTTCTTC.

The rearrangement links TRBV14 to TRBJ2-5; 9 bases fit TRBD2. This CDR3 region has 17 residues. V lost 1 base, J lost 1 base, and 7 bases stayed unmatched. Germline V gives CDR1 SGHDN, CDR2 FVKESK. The CDR3 is CASSQGPAGGLQETQYF. CDR3 coding DNA: TGTGCCAGCAGCCAAGGTCCAGCGGGGGGCCTCCAAGAGACCCAGTACTTC. Filled out from reference TRBV14 and TRBJ2-5, the complete variable domain reads EAGVTQFPSHSVIEKGQTVTLRCDPISGHDNLYWYRRVMGKEIKFLLHFVKESKQDESGMPNNRFLAERTGGTYSTLKVQPAELEDSGVYFCASSQGPAGGLQETQYFGPGTRLLVL.

The rearrangement uses TRBV29-1 and TRBJ2-1; D may be TRBD2 (6 bases). Germline V lookup: CDR1 SQVTM, CDR2 ANQGSEA. This CDR3 is 18 amino acids long. V was clipped by 6 bases and J by 0 bases, with 24 bases between them. CDR3 region: CSVAGTDYPGSSYNEQFF. The CDR3 bases are TGCAGCGTAGCCGGGACGGACTACCCTGGGAGCTCCTACAATGAGCAGTTCTTC.

This clonotype was counted between two and nine times. The V and J genes are TRBV14 and TRBJ1-5; possible D gene TRBD1, 5 bases. Deletions cut 4 bases from V and 1 base from J, with 17 bases between. From germline, CDR1 is SGHDN and CDR2 FVKESK. The CDR3 is made up of 17 amino acids. The CDR3 DNA follows: TGTGCCAGCAGCCCTCCCTCTAGGGGAAGGAGCAATCAGCCCCAGCATTTT. Its translation is CASSPPSRGRSNQPQHF.

This chain uses TRBV7-3 with TRBJ1-1; the D is unclear. CDR1 and CDR2 from the germline V gene are SGHTA and FQGTGA. Trimming removed 3 bases from V and 6 bases from J, with 11 bases in between. The CDR3 length is 13 residues. CDR3 DNA: TGTGCCAGCAGCTTCATGGGGTCCGCTGAAGCTTTCTTT. It yields the protein CASSFMGSAEAFF.

This clonotype has a count of ten or more. The rearrangement uses TRBV7-2 and TRBJ1-4; D unresolved. This CDR3 has 15 residues. Germline V gene sequence: CDR1 SGHTA, CDR2 FQGNSA. Trimming cost V 1 base and J 2 bases, with 8 bases left between them. The CDR3 DNA is TGTGCCAGCAGCTTAGGAGCTGCTACTAATGAAAAACTGTTTTTT. This encodes CASSLGAATNEKLFF.

This clonotype was seen repeatedly, ten times or more. The rearrangement uses TRBV7-2 and TRBJ2-3; D may be TRBD1 or TRBD2 (6 bases each). The CDR3 is 16 amino acids. The germline CDR1 and CDR2 sequences are SGHTA and FQGNSA. V lost 0 bases and J 0 bases, leaving 10 bases between the germline ends. CDR3 sequence (DNA): TGTGCCAGCAGCTTAGCTCGGGGGCGGAGCACAGATACGCAGTATTTT. Its translation: CASSLARGRSTDTQYF.

This chain links TRBV6-6 with TRBJ1-4, with D possibly being TRBD1 (6 bases). Germline CDR1 reads MNHNY; CDR2 reads SVGAGI (reference sequence). The CDR3 is made up of 16 amino acids. V was cut by 0 bases and J by 8 bases, with 16 bases left in between. Here the CDR3 reads CASSYSRTGTFEKLFF. The CDR3 DNA reads TGTGCCAGCAGTTACTCGAGGACGGGGACATTCGAAAAACTGTTTTTT.

This clonotype was observed many times. V is TRBV27 and J is TRBJ2-1; no reliable D call. CDR3 length: 16 amino acids. Germline CDR1 reads MNHEY; CDR2 reads SMNVEV (reference sequence). With 2 bases removed from V and 0 bases from J, the gap between germline ends came to 11 bases. CDR3: CASSLSITSSYNEQFF. The CDR3 coding sequence is TGTGCCAGCAGTTTAAGTATCACCAGCTCCTACAATGAGCAGTTCTTC.

With regard to this clonotype: A much larger clonotype is one base distant, so this may be a read error. This chain connects TRBV10-2 to TRBJ1-1; weak D call: TRBD1 (5 bases). The CDR3 is 14 residues long. CDR1 WSHSY and CDR2 SAAADI come from the germline V gene. CDR3 sequence (DNA): TGCCCCAGCACCGAGACAGTACAAAACACTGAAGCTTTCTTT. Translating it yields CPSTETVQNTEAFF.

This clonotype was detected only a few times. This chain connects TRBV20-1 to TRBJ2-7, with 9 bases matching TRBD1. CDR3 length equals 12 residues. Germline loops: CDR1 DFQATT, CDR2 SNEGSKA (reference sequence). The trim removed 6 bases at V and 3 bases at J, leaving 3 bases unmatched. CDR3 residues: CSAGQGYYEQYF. The CDR3 DNA reads TGCAGTGCCGGACAGGGGTACTACGAGCAGTACTTC.

The J gene is TRBJ1-6, the V gene TRBV28; D remains ambiguous. The CDR3 is made up of 16 amino acids. CDR1 is MDHEN, CDR2 SYDVKM, per germline. With 4 bases removed from V and 10 bases from J, the gap between germline ends came to 20 bases. Written as DNA, the CDR3 is TGTGCCAGCAGTTCCCTCCCGGACGGAGAGAGATCACCCCTCCACTTT. It codes for CASSSLPDGERSPLHF.

The CDR3 reads CASSLAGAASHEQYF. CDR3 DNA sequence: TGTGCCAGCAGCTTAGCCGGAGCAGCGAGCCACGAGCAGTACTTC. The V call is TRBV7-2, the J call TRBJ2-7; no clear D gene. V shed 0 bases and J shed 5 bases, with 14 bases lying between them. This CDR3 has 15 amino acids. The germline V gene encodes CDR1 SGHTA and CDR2 FQGNSA.

This clonotype was seen repeatedly, ten times or more. The V gene is TRBV11-3, the J gene TRBJ2-7; perhaps D is TRBD1 or TRBD2 (5 bases each). Germline values: CDR1 SGHNT, CDR2 YENEEA. The V end was cut by 4 bases, the J end by 3 bases, with 10 bases between. The length of the CDR3 is 13 residues. The CDR3 nucleotides read TGTGCCAGCAGCTCGGGACCGAGCTACGAGCAGTACTTC. Its protein product is CASSSGPSYEQYF.

The table lists this clonotype with many counts. This chain links TRBV20-1 with TRBJ2-7; 9 positions agree with TRBD1. From germline, CDR1 is DFQATT and CDR2 SNEGSKA (reference sequence). J was trimmed by 5 bases and V by 5 bases; bases with no gene match: 7. The CDR3 consists of 13 residues. The CDR3 bases are TGCAGTGCTTCTACAGGGGGCAGGAACGAGCAGTACTTC. It specifies CSASTGGRNEQYF.

The chain combines TRBV6-1 with TRBJ1-5; D possibly corresponds to TRBD1 (5 bases). Trimming stripped 2 bases from V and 0 bases from J, with 20 bases between. The germline CDR1 and CDR2 sequences are MNHNS and SASEGT. The CDR3 runs 19 residues. CDR3 coding DNA: TGTGCCAGCAGTGAATGGGTACAGGCAGACGATTATAGCAATCAGCCCCAGCATTTT. Amino acids: CASSEWVQADDYSNQPQHF.

In this sample, this clonotype turned up a few times. This chain connects TRBV11-2 to TRBJ2-2; 8 bases agree with TRBD1. This CDR3 is 15 amino acids long. The germline V gene has CDR1 SGHAT and CDR2 FQNNGV. V lost 1 base to trimming and J lost 6 bases; unmatched junction nucleotides: 4. The CDR3 loop reads CASSLAGQAAGELFF. In DNA, the CDR3 is TGTGCCAGCAGCTTAGCGGGACAGGCCGCCGGGGAGCTGTTTTTT.

The chain recombines TRBV27 with TRBJ2-7; D is possibly TRBD1 (5 bases). This CDR3 has 13 residues. Germline CDR1 is MNHEY and CDR2 is SMNVEV (reference sequence). V was shortened by 0 bases and J by 5 bases, with 8 bases between the two germline ends. The CDR3 nucleotides read TGTGCCAGCAGTTTATCTAAGGGGAACGAGCAGTACTTC. Its protein is CASSLSKGNEQYF.

At least ten counts were recorded for this clonotype. V gene TRBV7-9 combines with J gene TRBJ1-5; D remains unclear. Trimming stripped 1 base from V and 1 base from J, with 23 bases between. Germline-derived CDR1 and CDR2 are SEHNR and FQNEAQ (reference sequence). This CDR3 has 20 amino acids. The CDR3 here is CASSLGEVSLGSFSNQPQHF. CDR3 bases: TGTGCCAGCAGCTTAGGGGAGGTCAGCCTAGGGAGTTTCAGCAATCAGCCCCAGCATTTT.

This sequence joins TRBV5-1 and TRBJ1-2; 8 positions agree with TRBD1. The CDR3 length is 15 residues. V lost 0 bases to trimming and J lost 6 bases; unmatched junction nucleotides: 7. The V gene's germline CDR1 is SGHRS and CDR2 YFSETQ. CDR3 in DNA: TGCGCCAGCAGCTTGGACGGACAGGGCTGGGATGGCTACACCTTC. Encoded protein: CASSLDGQGWDGYTF.

V usage is TRBV2 and J usage is TRBJ1-1; D unclear. The CDR3 runs to 13 residues. The germline V gene encodes CDR1 SNHLY and CDR2 FYNNEI. With 8 bases removed from V and 0 bases from J, the gap between germline ends came to 10 bases. CDR3 in DNA: TGTGCCAGCTGGGGAGATATGAACACTGAAGCTTTCTTT. Amino acid sequence: CASWGDMNTEAFF.

A word on this clonotype: One end of the junction does not line up with germline, which may come from a read error. The CDR3: CASSLAASYEQCF. The CDR3 DNA follows: TGTGCCAGCAGTTTAGCGGCTTCCTACGAGCAGTGCTTC. This chain links TRBV27 with TRBJ2-7; no firm D call. Per germline, CDR1 MNHEY and CDR2 SMNVEV (reference sequence). The CDR3 loop spans 13 amino acids.

V usage is TRBV19 and J usage is TRBJ2-1, with D perhaps TRBD2 (5 bases). V dropped 2 bases and J dropped 4 bases, with 21 bases sitting between them. CDR3 size: 18 residues. CDR1 is LNHDA and CDR2 is SQIVND in the germline V gene (reference sequence). CDR3 protein: CASSILSAELGPYNEQFF. The CDR3 DNA sequence: TGTGCCAGTAGTATACTCAGTGCGGAACTAGGACCTTACAATGAGCAGTTCTTC.

In its sample, this clonotype was seen a few times. V is TRBV6-5 and J is TRBJ2-1; D could derive from TRBD1 or TRBD2 (5 bases each). The CDR3 is made up of 17 amino acids. Trimming cost V 2 bases and J 4 bases, with 18 bases left between them. CDR1 and CDR2 from the germline V gene are MNHEY and SVGAGI. In DNA form, the CDR3 reads TGTGCCAGCAGTTACGGTGGTCCCGGGGCTTTTTACAATGAGCAGTTCTTC. It encodes CASSYGGPGAFYNEQFF.

This clonotype was counted between two and nine times. The V call is TRBV19, the J call TRBJ2-1, with D perhaps matching TRBD1 (5 bases). The CDR3 spans 14 residues. The germline V gene has CDR1 LNHDA and CDR2 SQIVND (reference sequence). Trimming shortened V by 3 bases and J by 8 bases, and 14 bases separated the two germline ends. CDR3 sequence (DNA): TGTGCCAGTAGTATCCTAGGGGTGGAAGATGAGCAGTTCTTC. This translates into CASSILGVEDEQFF.

The chain combines TRBV20-1 with TRBJ1-6; D might be TRBD1 (5 bases). Per the germline V gene, CDR1 is DFQATT and CDR2 is SNEGSKA (reference sequence). The V and J ends lost 6 bases and 10 bases respectively, with 19 bases between them. The CDR3 contains 14 residues. The CDR3 loop reads CSAQTFRVRSPLHF. The CDR3 DNA sequence: TGCAGTGCACAGACCTTCAGGGTGCGCTCACCCCTCCACTTT.

This clonotype has only a few counts. The rearrangement links TRBV27 to TRBJ2-7; D gene uncertain. The germline gives CDR1 MNHEY, CDR2 SMNVEV (reference sequence). V was trimmed by 5 bases and J by 6 bases, leaving 14 bases between them. The CDR3 runs 13 residues. This CDR3 is CASSPVVWGEQYF. The CDR3 DNA sequence: TGTGCCAGCAGTCCCGTGGTTTGGGGCGAGCAGTACTTC.